The rows below give T cell receptor beta chains drawn from one sample of a study of blood T cell repertoires in COVID-19. Data came from immunoSEQ multiplex PCR; TCRdb stores just in-frame clones and leaves some out. The sample yields around 300,000 clones, about 90% seen once. Specimen: PBMCs or T cells enriched from blood (not recorded which). The receptors come from a woman aged 18-29 years with acute COVID-19. The CDR3 runs from the conserved cysteine through the conserved F or W. The order of the fields is CDR3 DNA, CDR3 protein, V gene, D gene, J gene, clone size. The D gene is left open where the match is weak. Size is omitted from some rows. Given values are once, few, many or a class for expanded clones.

TGTGCCAGCAGCCCGGGGGAGTACTATGGCTACACCTTC,CASSPGEYYGYTF,TRBV7-3,.,TRBJ1-2,.
TGTGCCAGCTCACCGACTAGCGGGAGTAACAACGAGCAGTACTTC,CASSPTSGSNNEQYF,TRBV18,TRBD2,TRBJ2-7,.
TGTGCCAGCAGCTACCCTAGCGGGCGGACGAACACCGGGGAGCTGTTTTTT,CASSYPSGRTNTGELFF,TRBV7-2,TRBD2,TRBJ2-2,.
TGTGCCAGCAGCCCCCAGGGGACAGAGTCCTACAATGAGCAGTTCTTC,CASSPQGTESYNEQFF,TRBV11-3,TRBD1,TRBJ2-1,.
TGTGCCAGTAGCAAACCAGGGGCTAGCACAGATACGCAGTATTTT,CASSKPGASTDTQYF,TRBV19,.,TRBJ2-3,once
TGTGCCAGCAGCTCAGAATTACTAGCGGGACCCCAAGAGACCCAGTACTTC,CASSSELLAGPQETQYF,TRBV7-9,TRBD2,TRBJ2-5,.
TGTGCCTGGAGTGGAGGCTCAGGGCCCGTTTATAATCAGCCCCAGCATTTT,CAWSGGSGPVYNQPQHF,TRBV30,.,TRBJ1-5,.
TGTGCCAGCAGCTTCGCGCGGTACCACACTGAAGCTTTCTTT,CASSFARYHTEAFF,TRBV7-9,.,TRBJ1-1,.
TGTGCCAGCAGCTCCCGGTCCGGGGCCTACGAGCAGTACTTC,CASSSRSGAYEQYF,TRBV7-2,.,TRBJ2-7,once
TGTGCCAGCAGTCCGAACTATGGCTACACCTTC,CASSPNYGYTF,TRBV27,.,TRBJ1-2,.
TGTGCCAGCAGTTACTTCGGGACAGGGGTCACAGATACGCAGTATTTT,CASSYFGTGVTDTQYF,TRBV6-5,TRBD1,TRBJ2-3,.
TGTGCCAGCAGTTTCTCCATAGCGGGCGGGACCCAGTACTTC,CASSFSIAGGTQYF,TRBV27,TRBD2,TRBJ2-5,.
TGTGCCAGCTTTCTACCGGGACAGGGGTTCTCTGAAGCTTTCTTT,CASFLPGQGFSEAFF,TRBV28,TRBD1,TRBJ1-1,.
TGTGCCAGCTCTCGGGTCACTGAAGCTTTCTTT,CASSRVTEAFF,TRBV28,.,TRBJ1-1,.
TGTGCCAGCTCGGTAGCGGACTCCTACAATGAGCAGTTCTTC,CASSVADSYNEQFF,TRBV27,.,TRBJ2-1,.
TGTGCCAGCAGCCAGAGCGGGGGGCGAGAGACCCAGTACTTC,CASSQSGGRETQYF,TRBV11-3,TRBD2,TRBJ2-5,.